A selection of T cell receptor beta chains follows, all from one sample in a study of T cells expressing NK-cell markers. TCRdb re-called the 5' RACE reads and gives one entry per CDR3 protein, without DNA. The record lists around 260,000 distinct CDR3 sequences, of which the ten most abundant hold roughly 4.2%. The sequenced material came from blood T cells: a sorted CD56 or NKG2C T cell subset, CD4+ or CD8+ T cells, or bulk PBMC T cells (not recorded which). The source is a woman between 18 and 75 years old in good health. CDR3s include the opening cysteine and the closing phenylalanine or tryptophan.

V	J	CDR3
TRBV5-1	TRBJ1-5	CASSRDSSNQPQHF
TRBV20-1	TRBJ1-1	CSATKGGLNTEAFF
TRBV18	TRBJ1-4	CASSPPGEEKLFF
TRBV6-1	TRBJ1-5	CASRDRGKSNQPQHF
TRBV5-4	TRBJ2-1	CASSLTSATYNEQFF
TRBV29-1	TRBJ2-5	CSVESGGQTQYF
TRBV4-3	TRBJ2-3	CASSQDTPGSGRRTDTQYF
TRBV6-2/TRBV6-3	TRBJ2-3	CASDPGGSADTQYF
TRBV12-3/TRBV12-4	TRBJ1-5	CASSRFGGSNQPQHF
TRBV7-2	TRBJ1-4	CASSLAINEKLFF
TRBV20-1	TRBJ1-2	CSASPGLMAYGYTF
TRBV5-1	TRBJ1-4	CASSPNRGGGEKLFF
TRBV19	TRBJ2-5	CASSIWGEETQYF
TRBV15	TRBJ1-6	CATSRGRDIWSPLHF
TRBV10-3	TRBJ2-6	CAINQGGAGANVLTF
TRBV18	TRBJ2-1	CASSPLLDNEQFF
TRBV5-1	TRBJ2-3	CASSLGSITDTQYF
TRBV9	TRBJ1-5	CASSDRASNQPQHF
TRBV5-1	TRBJ1-5	CASSLWGGGQPQHF
TRBV7-3	TRBJ2-7	CASSLTPSSVDEQYF
TRBV20-1	TRBJ2-1	CSASGGALYNEQFF
TRBV29-1	TRBJ2-3	CSVESRDVQYF
TRBV7-9	TRBJ1-5	CASSFGGNQPQHF
TRBV12-3/TRBV12-4	TRBJ1-2	CASSLAQGTANYGYTF
TRBV7-2	TRBJ2-5	CASSPRYAGETQYF
TRBV7-3	TRBJ2-1	CASSSPRKTSGKVPYNEQFF
TRBV7-2	TRBJ1-1	CASSLEIRSNTEAFF
TRBV7-8	TRBJ2-5	CASSGFEETQYF
TRBV20-1	TRBJ1-2	CSATDRDYGYTF
TRBV20-1	TRBJ1-1	CSAYSAPVPVTEAFF
TRBV5-1	TRBJ2-5	CASRKGQETQYF
TRBV20-1	TRBJ1-2	CSAPPGANYGYTF
TRBV2	TRBJ2-1	CASSVTSGIDEQFF
TRBV5-1	TRBJ1-1	CASSPTGTLNTEAFF
TRBV25-1	TRBJ1-3	CASSDSVTGNTIYF
TRBV6-5	TRBJ2-1	CASSYRNTYIHEQFF
TRBV9	TRBJ2-2	CASSGRQAPNTGELFF
TRBV3-1	TRBJ1-5	CASSPGIGGYQPQHF
TRBV30	TRBJ1-4	CAWGRRQLNEKLFF
TRBV18	TRBJ1-1	CASSPDARRMNTEALF
TRBV7-8	TRBJ2-1	CASSLATVYNEQFF
TRBV7-2	TRBJ1-1	CASSSQGLNTEAFF
TRBV6-1	TRBJ2-7	CASSKLAGGPSSYEQYF
TRBV18	TRBJ1-5	CASQGGSNQPQHF
TRBV20-1	TRBJ1-2	CSANRAGEGYTF
TRBV6-5	TRBJ2-3	CASSYGGGGTDTQYF
TRBV7-2	TRBJ2-7	CASSSTRLSEQYF
TRBV20-1	TRBJ2-2	CSARDGAGTGELFF
TRBV4-3	TRBJ2-1	CASSRAGGGGHSYNEQFF
TRBV20-1	TRBJ2-1	CSARTSAYNEQFF
TRBV7-9	TRBJ1-1	CASSLGQGYNTEAFF
TRBV11-2	TRBJ2-3	CASSSRLGQYTDTQYF
TRBV11-3	TRBJ2-7	CASSFQTGDEQYF
TRBV6-4	TRBJ2-1	CASSDLGGGVPQFF
TRBV14	TRBJ1-4	CASSPDRGLYEKLFF
TRBV12-3/TRBV12-4	TRBJ1-4	CASTLTGSNEKLFF
TRBV12-3/TRBV12-4	TRBJ1-2	CASSTGGAGYTF
TRBV7-2	TRBJ2-1	CASSLGPRPKTSPRWLRDNEQFF